This T cell receptor (beta chain) was retrieved from a study of T-cell reconstitution after alpha-beta-depleted transplantation in children. The TCRbeta library was prepared with unique molecular identifiers. One entry per CDR3 protein results from TCRdb running MiXCR on the PCR reads. The sample holds some 400,000 distinct CDR3 sequences, just over 20% seen once. Germline CDR1 and CDR2: MDHEN and SYDVKM. The CDR3 length is 15 residues. V gave up 5 bases and J gave up 3 bases; unmatched junction bases: 7. The receptor comes from a human donor who donated a stem cell graft to a child with acute myeloid leukemia. The sample in question was PBMCs from the stem cell graft donor, obtained from the stem cell graft. The rearrangement joins TRBV28 to TRBJ2-7; 10 bases agree with TRBD2. The CDR3 DNA is TGTGCCAGCAGTCCCCCGACTAGCGGGTACTACGAGCAGTACTTC. It encodes CASSPPTSGYYEQYF.